The clone carrying this T cell receptor (beta chain) was seen a handful of times. Its antigen is currently unknown. The data belong to a study of beta chain features in type 1 diabetes. Findings of the study overall: Moderate yet significant TCRB CDR3 shortening was seen in Type 1 diabetes patients in all four CD4+ subsets. Insertion counts at VDJ junctions were lower in type 1 diabetes patients, who also showed more deletions there. It was among patients, rather than healthy donors, that naive, central memory and Treg TCRB repertoires appeared more similar.

The investigators reverse transcribed all of the isolated RNA, so they sequenced expressed TCRB transcripts. Profiling relied on immunoSEQ multiplex PCR, and the TCRdb table lists in-frame clones only, not all of them. Of a few hundred thousand clones listed, about 14% are singletons. J lost 2 bases, V lost 4 bases, and 10 bases had no gene match. Germline loops: CDR1 SGHNT, CDR2 YYREEE (reference sequence). CDR3 length equals 18 residues. V is TRBV5-4 and J is TRBJ2-6; TRBD1 agrees at 9 bases. The sequence was collected from a woman aged 18-29 years with type 1 diabetes. Sequenced material: naive CD4+ T cells from blood. CDR3 coding DNA: TGTGCCAGCAGCCCTCCCGGGACAGGGTCAACTGGGGCCAACGTCCTGACTTTC. It specifies CASSPPGTGSTGANVLTF.